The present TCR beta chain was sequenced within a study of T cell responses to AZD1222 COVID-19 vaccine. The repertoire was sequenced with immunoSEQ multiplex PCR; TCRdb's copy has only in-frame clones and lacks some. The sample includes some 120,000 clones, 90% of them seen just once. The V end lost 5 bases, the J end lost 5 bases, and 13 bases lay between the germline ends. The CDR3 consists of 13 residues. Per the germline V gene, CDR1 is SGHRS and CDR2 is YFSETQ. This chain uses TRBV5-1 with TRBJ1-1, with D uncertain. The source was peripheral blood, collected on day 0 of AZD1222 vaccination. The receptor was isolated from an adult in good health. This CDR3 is CASRGNPGTEAFF. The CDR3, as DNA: TGCGCCAGCAGGGGCAACCCCGGAACTGAAGCTTTCTTT.